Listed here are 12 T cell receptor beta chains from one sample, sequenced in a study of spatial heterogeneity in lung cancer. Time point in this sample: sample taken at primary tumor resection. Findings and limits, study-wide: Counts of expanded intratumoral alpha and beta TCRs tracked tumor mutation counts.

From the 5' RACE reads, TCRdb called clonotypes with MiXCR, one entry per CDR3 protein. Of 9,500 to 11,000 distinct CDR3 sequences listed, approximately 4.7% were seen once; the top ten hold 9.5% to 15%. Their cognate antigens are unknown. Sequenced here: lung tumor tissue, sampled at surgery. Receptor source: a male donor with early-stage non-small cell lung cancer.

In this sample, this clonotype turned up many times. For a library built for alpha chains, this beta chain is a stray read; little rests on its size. This CDR3 reads CASSSLTGTGELFF. DNA for the CDR3: TGTGCCAGCAGTTCGTTGACAGGGACCGGGGAGCTGTTTTTT. V gene TRBV12-3 or TRBV12-4 combines with J gene TRBJ2-2; 7 bases match TRBD1. Trimming at V came to 4 bases and at J to 5 bases, leaving 4 bases not matched to a gene. The CDR3 is 14 amino acids.

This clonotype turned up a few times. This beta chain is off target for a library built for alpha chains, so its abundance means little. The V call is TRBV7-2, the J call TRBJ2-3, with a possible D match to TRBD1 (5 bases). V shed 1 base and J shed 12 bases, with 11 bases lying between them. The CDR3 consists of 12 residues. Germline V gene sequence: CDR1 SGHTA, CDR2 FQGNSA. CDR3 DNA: TGTGCCAGCAGCTTAGGGATCAGGGCCCAGTATTTT. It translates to CASSLGIRAQYF.

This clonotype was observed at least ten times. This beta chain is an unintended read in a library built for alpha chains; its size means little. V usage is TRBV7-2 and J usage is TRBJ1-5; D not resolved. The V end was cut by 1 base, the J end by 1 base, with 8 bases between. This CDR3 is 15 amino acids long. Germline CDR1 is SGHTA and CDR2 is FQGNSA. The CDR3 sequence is CASSLVPTSNQPQHF. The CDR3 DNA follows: TGTGCCAGCAGCTTAGTTCCCACGAGCAATCAGCCCCAGCATTTT.

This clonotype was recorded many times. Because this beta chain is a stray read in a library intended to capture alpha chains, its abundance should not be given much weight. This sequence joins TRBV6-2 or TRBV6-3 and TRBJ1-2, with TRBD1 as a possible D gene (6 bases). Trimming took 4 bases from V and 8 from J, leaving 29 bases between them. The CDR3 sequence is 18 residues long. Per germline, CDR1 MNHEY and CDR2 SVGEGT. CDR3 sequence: CASSSSPPSGAFSRGYTF. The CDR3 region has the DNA TGTGCCAGCAGTTCATCCCCCCCTTCGGGGGCTTTCTCGAGGGGCTACACCTTC.

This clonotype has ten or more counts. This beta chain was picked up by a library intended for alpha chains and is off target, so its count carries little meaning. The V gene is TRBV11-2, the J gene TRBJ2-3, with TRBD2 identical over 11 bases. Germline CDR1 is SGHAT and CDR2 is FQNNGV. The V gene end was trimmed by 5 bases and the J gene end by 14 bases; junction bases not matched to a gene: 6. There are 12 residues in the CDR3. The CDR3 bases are TGTGCCAGCAGCCCGACTAGCGGGGTCAGGTATTTT. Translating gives CASSPTSGVRYF.

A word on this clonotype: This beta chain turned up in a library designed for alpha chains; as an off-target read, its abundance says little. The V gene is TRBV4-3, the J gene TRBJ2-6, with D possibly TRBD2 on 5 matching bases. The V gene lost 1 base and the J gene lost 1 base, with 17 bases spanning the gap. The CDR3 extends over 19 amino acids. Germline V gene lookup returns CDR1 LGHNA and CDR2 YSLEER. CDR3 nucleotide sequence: TGCGCCAGCAGCCAAGTACGACTCACTTCGGGATCTGGGGCCAACGTCCTGACTTTC. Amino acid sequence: CASSQVRLTSGSGANVLTF.

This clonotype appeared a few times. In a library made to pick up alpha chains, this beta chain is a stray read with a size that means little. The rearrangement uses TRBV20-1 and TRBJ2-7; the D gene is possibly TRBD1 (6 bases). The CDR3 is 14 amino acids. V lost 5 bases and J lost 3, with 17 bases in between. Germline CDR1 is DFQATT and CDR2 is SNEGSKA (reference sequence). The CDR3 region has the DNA TGCAGTGCTCAGCGCGCAGGGGAAGGCTACGAGCAGTACTTC. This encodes CSAQRAGEGYEQYF.

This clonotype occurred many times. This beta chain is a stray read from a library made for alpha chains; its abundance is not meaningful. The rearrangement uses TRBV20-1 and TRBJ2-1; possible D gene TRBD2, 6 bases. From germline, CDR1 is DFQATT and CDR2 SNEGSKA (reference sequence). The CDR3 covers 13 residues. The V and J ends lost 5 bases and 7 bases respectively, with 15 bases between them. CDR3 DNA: TGCAGTGCTTTAAGCGGGCACCGAAATGAGCAGTTCTTC. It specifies CSALSGHRNEQFF.

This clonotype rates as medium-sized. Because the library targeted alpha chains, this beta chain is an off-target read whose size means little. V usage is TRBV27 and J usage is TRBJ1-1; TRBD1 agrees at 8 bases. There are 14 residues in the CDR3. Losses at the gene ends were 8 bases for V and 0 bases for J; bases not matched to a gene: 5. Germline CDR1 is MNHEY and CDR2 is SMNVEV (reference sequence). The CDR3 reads CASHAGQVNTEAFF. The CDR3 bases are TGTGCCAGCCATGCGGGACAGGTGAACACTGAAGCTTTCTTT.

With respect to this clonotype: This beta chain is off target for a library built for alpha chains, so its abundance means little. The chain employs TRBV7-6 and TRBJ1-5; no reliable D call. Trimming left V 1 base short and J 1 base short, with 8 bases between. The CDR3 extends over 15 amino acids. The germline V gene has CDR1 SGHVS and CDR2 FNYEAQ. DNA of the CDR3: TGTGCCAGCAGCTTAGAGGGCGGCAGCAATCAGCCCCAGCATTTT. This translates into CASSLEGGSNQPQHF.

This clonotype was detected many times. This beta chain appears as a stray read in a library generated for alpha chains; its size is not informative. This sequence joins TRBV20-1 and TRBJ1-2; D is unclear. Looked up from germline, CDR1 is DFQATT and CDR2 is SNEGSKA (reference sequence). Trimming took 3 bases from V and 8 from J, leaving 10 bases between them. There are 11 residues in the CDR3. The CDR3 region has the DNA TGCAGTGCTAGTAAGGGATTCGGCTACACCTTC. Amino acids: CSASKGFGYTF.

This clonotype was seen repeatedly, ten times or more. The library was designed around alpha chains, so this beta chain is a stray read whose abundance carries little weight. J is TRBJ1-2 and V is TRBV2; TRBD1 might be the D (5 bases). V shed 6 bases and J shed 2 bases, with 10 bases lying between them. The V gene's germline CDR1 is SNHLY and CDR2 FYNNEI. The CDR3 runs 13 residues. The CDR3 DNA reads TGTGCCAGCAGGGGGGGATTCAACTATGGCTACACCTTC. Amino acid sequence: CASRGGFNYGYTF. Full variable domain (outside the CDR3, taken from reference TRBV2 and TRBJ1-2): EPEVTQTPSHQVTQMGQEVILRCVPISNHLYFYWYRQILGQKVEFLVSFYNNEISEKSEIFDDQFSVERPDGSNFTLKIRSTKLEDSAMYFCASRGGFNYGYTFGSGTRLTVV.